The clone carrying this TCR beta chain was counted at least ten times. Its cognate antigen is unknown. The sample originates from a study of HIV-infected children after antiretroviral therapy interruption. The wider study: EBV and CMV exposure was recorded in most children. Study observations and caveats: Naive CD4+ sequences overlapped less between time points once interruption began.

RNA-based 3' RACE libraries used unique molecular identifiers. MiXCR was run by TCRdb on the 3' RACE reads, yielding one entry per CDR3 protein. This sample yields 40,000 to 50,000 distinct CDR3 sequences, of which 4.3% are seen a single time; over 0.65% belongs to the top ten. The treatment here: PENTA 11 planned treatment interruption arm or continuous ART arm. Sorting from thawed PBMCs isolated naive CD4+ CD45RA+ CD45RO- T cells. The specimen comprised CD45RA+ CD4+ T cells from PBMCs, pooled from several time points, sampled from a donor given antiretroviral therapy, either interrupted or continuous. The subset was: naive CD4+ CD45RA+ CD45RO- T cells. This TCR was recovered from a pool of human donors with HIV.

The CDR3 is CASSLTGTQRAFF. CDR3 nucleotide sequence: TGTGCCAGCTCCCTGACAGGGACTCAGAGGGCTTTCTTT. The chain is built from TRBV3-1 and TRBJ1-1, with 7 positions matching TRBD1. V gave up 8 bases and J gave up 11 bases; unmatched junction bases: 14. The germline V gene encodes CDR1 LGHDT and CDR2 YNNKEL (reference sequence). The CDR3 covers 13 residues.